This is a list of T cell receptor beta chains from one sample in a study of blood T cell repertoires in COVID-19. The method was immunoSEQ multiplex PCR; TCRdb's version includes in-frame clones alone and lacks a portion of them. In the table there are approximately 220,000 clones, about 80% of which are singletons. The sequencing input was peripheral blood. Every receptor here comes from a woman aged 30 to 39 who had recovered from COVID-19. CDR3s include the opening cysteine and the closing phenylalanine or tryptophan. The D gene is left open where the match is weak. The size field is filled for only some rows; it gives once, few, many or a size class.

v_call	d_call	j_call	clone_size	cdr3_aa
TRBV4-1	NA	TRBJ1-1	many	CASSQDAGLEAFF
TRBV19	TRBD2	TRBJ2-7	NA	CASSISPALAGVYEQYF
TRBV18	NA	TRBJ1-2	NA	CASSARDYGYTF
TRBV29-1	TRBD2	TRBJ2-5	NA	CSATLGGRAGRETQYF
TRBV13	TRBD2	TRBJ2-7	once	CASSLGAGAYEQYF
TRBV27	NA	TRBJ2-5	NA	CASSLSRHPQETQYF
TRBV28	TRBD2	TRBJ2-3	NA	CAVSGSPTDTQYF
TRBV12-3/TRBV12-4	NA	TRBJ2-1	NA	CASSFLRNEQFF
TRBV5-1	TRBD2	TRBJ2-2	NA	CASSPPGLAGNAGELFF
TRBV6-5	NA	TRBJ1-4	NA	CASSPEATNEKLFF
TRBV3-1/TRBV3-2	NA	TRBJ1-1	NA	CASSNGGWNTEAFF
TRBV5-1	NA	TRBJ1-1	NA	CASSLGMTVNTEAFF
TRBV9	NA	TRBJ1-1	NA	CASSVGRNTEAFF
TRBV6-6	NA	TRBJ1-1	NA	CASSYSRQTNTEAFF
TRBV6-1	TRBD1	TRBJ2-7	NA	CASSEASGQGYEQYF
TRBV6-1	TRBD1	TRBJ1-6	NA	CASSERETGRSPLHF
TRBV6-1	NA	TRBJ2-3	NA	CASSEARGSPDTQYF
TRBV6-5	NA	TRBJ1-1	NA	CASFKPNTEAFF
TRBV3-1/TRBV3-2	TRBD1	TRBJ1-4	NA	CASSQAGQGAYEKLFF
TRBV3-1/TRBV3-2	TRBD2	TRBJ2-1	NA	CASSQILAGSNEQFF
TRBV5-1	NA	TRBJ1-1	NA	CASSLGLPGGTEAFF
TRBV28	NA	TRBJ2-7	once	CASSLWSEASYEQYF
TRBV2	TRBD2	TRBJ2-7	NA	CASSEAPNSGANF